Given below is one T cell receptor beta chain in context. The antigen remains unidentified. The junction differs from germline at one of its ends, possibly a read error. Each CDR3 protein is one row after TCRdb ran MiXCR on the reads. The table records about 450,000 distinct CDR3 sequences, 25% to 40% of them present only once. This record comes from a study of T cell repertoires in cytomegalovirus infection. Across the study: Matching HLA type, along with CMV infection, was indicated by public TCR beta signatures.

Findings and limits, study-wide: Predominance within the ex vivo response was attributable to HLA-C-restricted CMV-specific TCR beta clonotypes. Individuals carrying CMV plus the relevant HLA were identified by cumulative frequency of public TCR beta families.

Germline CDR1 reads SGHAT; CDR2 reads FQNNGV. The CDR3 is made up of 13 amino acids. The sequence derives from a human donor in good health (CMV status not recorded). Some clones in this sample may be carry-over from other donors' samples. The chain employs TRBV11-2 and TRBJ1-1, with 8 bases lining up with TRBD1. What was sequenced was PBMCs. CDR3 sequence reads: CVSSPYRGVLAFF. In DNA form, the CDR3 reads TGTGTCAGCAGCCCATACAGGGGGGTATTAGCTTTCTTT.